This is a list of T cell receptor beta chains from one sample in a study of cytomegalovirus exposure and HLA in healthy donors. The protocol was immunoSEQ multiplex PCR, while the TCRdb copy is restricted to in-frame clones and leaves out a portion. The top ten clones hold approximately 4% of a sample with some 90,000 clones, approximately 90% of them seen once. The specimen sequenced was PBMCs. The receptors here all came from a woman in her 30s in good health and CMV-seronegative. The CDR3 runs from the conserved cysteine through the conserved F or W. A D gene is named only where the DNA matches it firmly. Expanded clones get a size class; other rows say once, few or many, or leave the size out.

v_gene: TRBV7-3; j_gene: TRBJ2-3; d_gene: TRBD2; abundance: .; CDR3nt: TGTGCCAGCAGCCCTCAGCGGGAGTCAGATACGCAGTATTTT; CDR3aa: CASSPQRESDTQYF
v_gene: TRBV5-1; j_gene: TRBJ1-6; d_gene: .; abundance: .; CDR3nt: TGCGCCAGCAGCCCGTCCGGGAATTCACCCCTCCACTTT; CDR3aa: CASSPSGNSPLHF
v_gene: TRBV4-3; j_gene: TRBJ2-7; d_gene: .; abundance: .; CDR3nt: TGCGCCAGCGGACCATATTATGGGAGTGGCGAGCAGTACTTC; CDR3aa: CASGPYYGSGEQYF
v_gene: TRBV13; j_gene: TRBJ2-7; d_gene: .; abundance: once; CDR3nt: TGTGCCAGCAGCTTCCGCAGAACCTACGAGCAGTACTTC; CDR3aa: CASSFRRTYEQYF
v_gene: TRBV5-1; j_gene: TRBJ2-5; d_gene: TRBD2; abundance: .; CDR3nt: TGCGCCAGCAGCTTGGGGGAGGGCCGGGAGACCCAGTACTTC; CDR3aa: CASSLGEGRETQYF
v_gene: TRBV7-3; j_gene: TRBJ2-1; d_gene: TRBD2; abundance: .; CDR3nt: TGTGCCAGCAGCCAGACTAGCGGGAGGGACAATGAGCAGTTCTTC; CDR3aa: CASSQTSGRDNEQFF
v_gene: TRBV5-1; j_gene: TRBJ2-7; d_gene: TRBD1; abundance: .; CDR3nt: TGCGCCAGCAGCGCAGGACAGGGGAAGCAGTACTTC; CDR3aa: CASSAGQGKQYF
v_gene: TRBV7-3; j_gene: TRBJ2-3; d_gene: TRBD1; abundance: once; CDR3nt: TGTGCCAGCAGCTTAAGCAGGGGGCCTACAGATACGCAGTATTTT; CDR3aa: CASSLSRGPTDTQYF
v_gene: TRBV29-1; j_gene: TRBJ1-2; d_gene: TRBD1; abundance: .; CDR3nt: TGCAGCGTTGAAGCCGGGACAGGGATCTATGGCTACACCTTC; CDR3aa: CSVEAGTGIYGYTF
v_gene: TRBV29-1; j_gene: TRBJ1-2; d_gene: TRBD1; abundance: .; CDR3nt: TGCAGCGTGGGACAGGGTTTGGGATCCTATGGCTACACCTTC; CDR3aa: CSVGQGLGSYGYTF
v_gene: TRBV7-9; j_gene: TRBJ1-2; d_gene: .; abundance: .; CDR3nt: TGTGCCAGCACCCCCCTAGCGGACAGCGGCTACACCTTC; CDR3aa: CASTPLADSGYTF
v_gene: TRBV19; j_gene: TRBJ2-2; d_gene: .; abundance: once; CDR3nt: TGTGCCAGTAGGAGAGACAGGCCCGGGGAGCTGTTTTTT; CDR3aa: CASRRDRPGELFF
v_gene: TRBV5-1; j_gene: TRBJ1-5; d_gene: .; abundance: .; CDR3nt: TGCGCCAGCAGCTTGGGGCCTGATCAGCCCCAGCATTTT; CDR3aa: CASSLGPDQPQHF
v_gene: TRBV19; j_gene: TRBJ2-3; d_gene: .; abundance: .; CDR3nt: TGTGCCAGTAATGGGGGGACAGATACGCAGTATTTT; CDR3aa: CASNGGTDTQYF
v_gene: TRBV7-7; j_gene: TRBJ2-1; d_gene: .; abundance: few; CDR3nt: TGTGCCAGCAGCTTAGCAGTGACGCGGGAGCAGTTCTTC; CDR3aa: CASSLAVTREQFF
v_gene: TRBV7-2; j_gene: TRBJ1-5; d_gene: .; abundance: once; CDR3nt: TGTGCCAGCAGCCCCCCGGGCAATCAGCCCCAGCATTTT; CDR3aa: CASSPPGNQPQHF
v_gene: TRBV9; j_gene: TRBJ2-1; d_gene: TRBD1; abundance: .; CDR3nt: TGTGCCAGCAGCAAAACAGGGGGCAGCTCCTACAATGAGCAGTTCTTC; CDR3aa: CASSKTGGSSYNEQFF
v_gene: TRBV5-1; j_gene: TRBJ2-1; d_gene: .; abundance: .; CDR3nt: TGCGCCAGCAGCCTACAGGGCGTCTCCAACAATGAGCAGTTCTTC; CDR3aa: CASSLQGVSNNEQFF
v_gene: TRBV7-3; j_gene: TRBJ1-1; d_gene: TRBD1; abundance: few; CDR3nt: TGTGCCAGCAGCCTCCTCAGACAGGGTGAAGCTTTCTTT; CDR3aa: CASSLLRQGEAFF
v_gene: TRBV5-6; j_gene: TRBJ2-3; d_gene: TRBD2; abundance: .; CDR3nt: TGTGCCAGCAGCGTTCTAGCGGGAAGGTTCCCTAGCACAGATACGCAGTATTTT; CDR3aa: CASSVLAGRFPSTDTQYF